This T cell receptor beta chain came from a study of T cells in Graves' hyperthyroidism and ophthalmopathy. Study overall: Peripheral blood collection took place at initial diagnosis, before any treatment.

Stable disease denoted Graves' hyperthyroidism without ophthalmopathy progression within 18 months. A patient was excluded if there was uncontrolled infection, other autoimmune disease, pregnancy or lactation. It was 10 ml of fresh peripheral blood that supplied the PBMCs. Researchers took RNA transcripts and amplified the TCR beta CDR3 regions from them. TCR CDR3 regions were first amplified by RT-PCR with HTBI primers. TCRdb reanalysed the multiplex PCR reads using MiXCR and keeps one entry per CDR3 protein. The sample comprises about 550,000 distinct CDR3 sequences, around 21% of which are singletons, and roughly 29% rests with the top ten. This clonotype has a count of ten or more. V gave up 2 bases and J gave up 4 bases, with 17 bases separating them. The germline V gene encodes CDR1 LNHNV and CDR2 YYDKDF (reference sequence). This CDR3 spans 16 amino acids.

The chain recombines TRBV15 with TRBJ2-5; no reliable D call. Source material: blood. The sequence derives from a man between 18 and 29 years old with Graves' hyperthyroidism. CDR3 sequence (DNA): TGTGCCACCAGCAGATCAGAGGACCCAGTGGGAGAGACCCAGTACTTC. Translating gives CATSRSEDPVGETQYF. Filled out from reference TRBV15 and TRBJ2-5, the complete variable domain reads DAMVIQNPRYQVTQFGKPVTLSCSQTLNHNVMYWYQQKSSQAPKLLFHYYDKDFNNEADTPDNFQSRRPNTSFCFLDIRSPGLGDTAMYLCATSRSEDPVGETQYFGPGTRLLVL.